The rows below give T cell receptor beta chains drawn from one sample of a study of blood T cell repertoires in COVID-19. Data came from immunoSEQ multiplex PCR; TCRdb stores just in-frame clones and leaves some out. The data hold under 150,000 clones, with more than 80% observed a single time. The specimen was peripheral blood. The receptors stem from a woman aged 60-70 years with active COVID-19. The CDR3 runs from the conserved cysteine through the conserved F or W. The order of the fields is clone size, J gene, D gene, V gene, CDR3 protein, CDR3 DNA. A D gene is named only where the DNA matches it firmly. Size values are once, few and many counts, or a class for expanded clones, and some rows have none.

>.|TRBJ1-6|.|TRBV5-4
CASSLVSAGVLASLHF
TGTGCCAGCAGCTTGGTTTCGGCAGGGGTCCTCGCATCCCTCCACTTT
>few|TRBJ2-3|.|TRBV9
CASSVGKDTQYF
TGTGCCAGCAGCGTAGGTAAAGATACGCAGTATTTT
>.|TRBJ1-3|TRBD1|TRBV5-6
CASSSGQKRDTIYF
TGTGCCAGCAGCTCGGGACAGAAAAGGGACACCATATATTTT
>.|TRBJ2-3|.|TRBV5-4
CASSSRQQADTQYF
TGTGCCAGCAGCTCCCGACAGCAAGCAGATACGCAGTATTTT
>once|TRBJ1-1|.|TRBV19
CASSAGGGNTEAFF
TGTGCCAGTAGCGCGGGGGGGGGAAACACTGAAGCTTTCTTT
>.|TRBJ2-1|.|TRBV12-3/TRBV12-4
CAAGTSLNEQFF
TGTGCCGCGGGGACGTCTCTGAATGAGCAGTTCTTC
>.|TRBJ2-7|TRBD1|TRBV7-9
CASSTTTGAYEQYF
TGTGCCAGCAGCACGACGACAGGGGCCTACGAGCAGTACTTC
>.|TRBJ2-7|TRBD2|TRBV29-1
CSVEELAGDEQYF
TGCAGCGTTGAGGAGCTAGCGGGAGACGAGCAGTACTTC
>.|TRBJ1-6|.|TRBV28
CASSRQVDNSPLHF
TGTGCCAGCAGCCGACAGGTGGATAATTCACCCCTCCACTTT
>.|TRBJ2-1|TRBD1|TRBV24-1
CATRHGQGGHNEQFF
TGTGCCACCAGGCACGGACAGGGCGGACACAATGAGCAGTTCTTC
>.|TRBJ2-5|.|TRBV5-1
CASSLAPTVQETQYF
TGCGCCAGCAGCTTGGCCCCAACGGTCCAAGAGACCCAGTACTTC
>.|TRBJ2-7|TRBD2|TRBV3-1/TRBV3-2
CASSPRLARPYEQYF
TGTGCCAGCAGCCCTAGACTAGCGAGACCCTACGAGCAGTACTTC
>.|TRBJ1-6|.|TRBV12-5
CASVSRGGAINSPLHF
TGTGCTAGTGTCTCACGGGGGGGGGCCATTAATTCACCCCTCCACTTT